This T cell receptor (beta chain) was recovered during a study of T cells in Graves' hyperthyroidism and ophthalmopathy. With regard to this clonotype: Its target is unknown.

In making diagnoses, clinical symptoms, serum thyroxine and TRAb, thyroid ultrasound and orbital computed tomography were all used. Amplified TCR beta CDR3 regions came from RNA transcripts. An initial round of RT-PCR targeting the TCR CDR3 relied on the HTBI primer set. In TCRdb, the multiplex PCR reads were re-called with MiXCR into one record per CDR3 protein. Found here are a few hundred thousand distinct CDR3 sequences, roughly 45% of them singletons; the top ten hold about two fifths. Study findings and constraints: Classification by a 13 V-J model distinguished ophthalmopathy from stable hyperthyroidism. Among thyroid clonotypes expanded above 0.001, most also appeared in blood.

Material for sequencing was peripheral blood or thyroid tissue (not recorded which). The receptor was isolated from an adult woman with Graves' disease, either hyperthyroidism or ophthalmopathy (not recorded which).

CDR3 residues: CSGTWTGETQYF. CDR3 bases: TGCAGCGGAACATGGACAGGGGAGACCCAGTACTTC. The rearrangement uses TRBV29-1 and TRBJ2-5; 8 positions agree with TRBD1. This CDR3 spans 12 amino acids. The germline CDR1 and CDR2 sequences are SQVTM and ANQGSEA. V shed 7 bases and J 5 bases; nucleotides not matched to a gene: 6. The whole variable domain, filled in from reference TRBV29-1 and TRBJ2-5, reads SAVISQKPSRDICQRGTSLTIQCQVDSQVTMMFWYRQQPGQSLTLIATANQGSEATYESGFVIDKFPISRPNLTFSTLTVSNMSPEDSSIYLCSGTWTGETQYFGPGTRLLVL.